This T cell receptor beta chain emerged from a study of cytomegalovirus exposure and HLA in healthy donors. As concerns this clone: What it binds is unknown.

Amplification used 60 Vbeta primers and 13 Jbeta primers. TCRdb keeps only in-frame clones here, not all; method: immunoSEQ multiplex PCR. This table has some 120,000 clones, about 80% appearing once. Notes on the study in general: CMV serostatus alone was available as immune exposure information.

This clonotype was obtained from a male donor in good health and CMV-seronegative. Material: PBMCs.

The DNA of the CDR3 is TGTGCCATCAGTGAGGATATACAGGCAATATATGGCTACACCTTC. Translating gives CAISEDIQAIYGYTF. V and J are TRBV10-3 and TRBJ1-2, with D possibly matching TRBD1 (5 bases). Germline V lookup: CDR1 ENHRY, CDR2 SYGVKD. The V end lost 2 bases, the J end lost 5 bases, and 15 bases lay between the germline ends. The CDR3 consists of 15 residues.